This entry lists 16 T cell receptor beta chains sequenced from one sample in a study of shared clonotypes between healthy human individuals. CD45RO-negative cells were positively selected for CCR7, leaving out terminally differentiated effector memory CD45RA+ cells. Here immunoSEQ multiplex PCR was the method, and the copy in TCRdb shows in-frame clones only, minus some. The sample lists about 2 million clones; less than 95% were seen once. The material sequenced was naive CD8+ T cells sorted from blood. The source is a man younger than 35 in good health.

J is TRBJ2-2 and V is TRBV7-6; 9 bases fit TRBD1. After removal of 5 bases from V and 5 bases from J, the junction contained 6 bases not matched to a gene. Per the germline V gene, CDR1 is SGHVS and CDR2 is FNYEAQ. The CDR3 runs 15 residues. The CDR3 loop is CASSAPGTGTGELFF. The CDR3 DNA follows: TGTGCCAGCAGCGCGCCCGGGACAGGGACCGGGGAGCTGTTTTTT.

V usage is TRBV7-9 and J usage is TRBJ2-1, with TRBD1 matching 10 bases. V shed 4 bases, J shed 6 bases, and the junction held 9 bases outside the gene matches. CDR3 length: 16 amino acids. Germline values: CDR1 SEHNR, CDR2 FQNEAQ (reference sequence). In DNA form, the CDR3 reads TGTGCCAGCAGCTCAAGCCGGACAGGGGGAATCAATGAGCAGTTCTTC. This translates into CASSSSRTGGINEQFF.

V usage is TRBV5-4 and J usage is TRBJ2-5; the D call may be TRBD1 or TRBD2 (7 bases each). Trimming left V 2 bases short and J 4 bases short, with 12 bases between. Germline lookup yields CDR1 SGHNT and CDR2 YYREEE (reference sequence). This CDR3 has 14 residues. CDR3 in amino acids: CASSFTGEGETQYF. CDR3 in DNA: TGTGCCAGCAGCTTTACAGGGGAGGGAGAGACCCAGTACTTC. Full variable domain (remainder filled in from reference TRBV5-4 and TRBJ2-5): ETGVTQSPTHLIKTRGQQVTLRCSSQSGHNTVSWYQQALGQGPQFIFQYYREEENGRGNFPPRFSGLQFPNYSSELNVNALELDDSALYLCASSFTGEGETQYFGPGTRLLVL.

The J gene is TRBJ2-5, the V gene TRBV2; D ambiguous. Germline V gene data show CDR1 as SNHLY and CDR2 as FYNNEI. The CDR3 contains 13 residues. V was cut by 4 bases and J by 3 bases, with 9 bases left in between. The CDR3 here is CASSGILEETQYF. Here the CDR3 DNA reads TGTGCCAGCAGTGGGATCCTCGAAGAGACCCAGTACTTC.

The J gene is TRBJ1-2, the V gene TRBV19; no firm D call. The CDR3 sequence is 17 residues long. CDR1 is LNHDA, CDR2 SQIVND, per germline (reference sequence). V was pared by 3 bases and J by 3 bases, with 20 bases between. CDR3 residues: CASSMSWTFHEDYGYTF. As DNA, the CDR3 is TGTGCCAGTAGTATGAGTTGGACCTTCCACGAAGACTATGGCTACACCTTC. Supplemented by reference TRBV19 and TRBJ1-2, the full variable domain reads DGGITQSPKYLFRKEGQNVTLSCEQNLNHDAMYWYRQDPGQGLRLIYYSQIVNDFQKGDIAEGYSVSREKKESFPLTVTSAQKNPTAFYLCASSMSWTFHEDYGYTFGSGTRLTVV.

This chain uses TRBV5-6 with TRBJ1-2, with D perhaps TRBD1 (5 bases). CDR1 and CDR2 from the germline V gene are SGHDT and YYEEEE. The length of the CDR3 is 15 residues. Trimming removed 7 bases from V and 2 bases from J, with 18 bases in between. The CDR3 loop is CASATLTEGNYGYTF. The CDR3 DNA reads TGTGCCAGCGCGACATTGACAGAGGGCAACTATGGCTACACCTTC. The variable domain in full, completed from reference TRBV5-6 and TRBJ1-2, reads DAGVTQSPTHLIKTRGQQVTLRCSPKSGHDTVSWYQQALGQGPQFIFQYYEEEERQRGNFPDRFSGHQFPNYSSELNVNALLLGDSALYLCASATLTEGNYGYTFGSGTRLTVV.

The chain couples TRBV6-5 to TRBJ1-2; no clear D. From germline, CDR1 is MNHEY and CDR2 SVGAGI. Trimming pared 6 bases from V and 7 bases from J, leaving 18 bases between. This CDR3 has 14 amino acids. CDR3 bases: TGTGCCAGCAGGATGACGGTTCCCGGCGGTGGCTACACCTTC. Translated, it gives CASRMTVPGGGYTF.

The V gene is TRBV7-8, the J gene TRBJ1-2; 9 bases match TRBD1. Looked up from germline, CDR1 is SGHVS and CDR2 is FQNEAQ. V was pared by 5 bases and J by 6 bases, with 7 bases of the junction left unmatched. This CDR3 contains 14 residues. The CDR3 bases are TGTGCCAGCAGCATAACAGGGGGCGACCATGGCTACACCTTC. This translates into CASSITGGDHGYTF.

This clone occurred once. The V and J genes are TRBV7-2 and TRBJ1-1; D remains unclear. This CDR3 is 13 amino acids long. The germline V gene encodes CDR1 SGHTA and CDR2 FQGNSA. V dropped 4 bases and J dropped 8 bases, with 14 bases sitting between them. Here the CDR3 reads CASSYTLGVEAFF. The CDR3 DNA reads as TGTGCCAGCAGCTATACACTCGGGGTAGAAGCTTTCTTT. The entire variable domain, with the rest obtained from reference TRBV7-2 and TRBJ1-1, is as follows: GAGVSQSPSNKVTEKGKDVELRCDPISGHTALYWYRQSLGQGLEFLIYFQGNSAPDKSGLPSDRFSAERTGGSVSTLTIQRTQQEDSAVYLCASSYTLGVEAFFGQGTRLTVV.

CDR3 region: CASSAGLNYEQYF. The CDR3 coding sequence is TGTGCCAGCAGCGCCGGGTTGAACTACGAGCAGTACTTC. The V and J genes are TRBV7-9 and TRBJ2-7, with D hard to call. Trimming stripped 5 bases from V and 3 bases from J, with 11 bases between. Germline assignment: CDR1 SEHNR and CDR2 FQNEAQ (reference sequence). This CDR3 has 13 residues.

The chain is built from TRBV5-6 and TRBJ2-2, with D tentatively TRBD2 (7 bases). Germline lookup yields CDR1 SGHDT and CDR2 YYEEEE. V lost 0 bases to trimming and J lost 6 bases, with 15 bases between them. The length of the CDR3 is 16 residues. The CDR3 sequence: CASSLEAGGLAGELFF. CDR3 sequence (DNA): TGTGCCAGCAGCTTGGAAGCCGGGGGGCTGGCCGGGGAGCTGTTTTTT.

Remarks on this clone: Other nucleotide sequences from this sample produce the same CDR3. The chain employs TRBV28 and TRBJ2-1; D is uncertain. V was clipped by 3 bases and J by 5 bases, with 8 bases between them. The length of the CDR3 is 13 residues. Germline V gene lookup returns CDR1 MDHEN and CDR2 SYDVKM. CDR3 in amino acids: CASSFRLDNEQFF. The CDR3, as DNA: TGTGCCAGCAGTTTCCGTTTGGACAATGAGCAGTTCTTC.

With respect to this clone: The germline gene is not matched at one end of the junction; a read error may be the cause. V gene TRBV13 combines with J gene TRBJ1-2, with a tentative D call TRBD1 (5 bases). Germline-derived CDR1 and CDR2 are PRHDT and FYEKMQ (reference sequence). There are 13 residues in the CDR3. The CDR3 nucleotides are TGTGCCAGCAGCGCCCGGGGCTCTTATGACTACACCTTC. Encoded protein: CASSARGSYDYTF.

The chain recombines TRBV6-1 with TRBJ2-7; D assignment may be TRBD1 or TRBD2 (6 bases each). Deletions cut 3 bases from V and 0 bases from J, with 15 bases between. Per germline, CDR1 MNHNS and CDR2 SASEGT. CDR3 length equals 16 residues. DNA for the CDR3: TGTGCCAGCAGTGAGTATTGGAGGGGGGCCTCCTACGAGCAGTACTTC. This encodes CASSEYWRGASYEQYF.

This chain links TRBV5-6 with TRBJ1-2, with a weak D call TRBD1 (6 bases). Germline V gives CDR1 SGHDT, CDR2 YYEEEE. This CDR3 contains 13 residues. Trimming shortened V by 4 bases and J by 7 bases, and 14 bases separated the two germline ends. DNA of the CDR3: TGTGCCAGCAGCCCCGGGGGGGCGATTGGCTACACCTTC. Translated, it gives CASSPGGAIGYTF.

CDR3 nucleotides: TGTGCCAGCAGCTTGGATCAGGGGGGACCCGGGGAGCTGTTTTTT. This codes for CASSLDQGGPGELFF. The chain couples TRBV5-6 to TRBJ2-2; possibly TRBD1 for D (7 bases). Between the trimmed V and J ends, which lost 0 bases and 6 bases, there was a span of 12 bases. The germline gives CDR1 SGHDT, CDR2 YYEEEE. CDR3 size: 15 residues.